One and the same sample provided the 5 T cell receptor beta chains below, sequenced in a study of blood T cell repertoires in COVID-19. Some clones are missing from TCRdb's copy, which holds only in-frame ones; the method was immunoSEQ multiplex PCR. Altogether roughly 140,000 clones are present, around 80% being singletons, with the ten largest covering more than 5.5%. Input material: peripheral blood. The receptors shown here come from a woman aged 45-60 years in a cohort sampled during active or convalescent COVID-19.

The chain has TRBV5-4 and TRBJ2-5, with 9 bases matching TRBD2. Germline V lookup: CDR1 SGHNT, CDR2 YYREEE (reference sequence). The CDR3 contains 15 residues. V trimming: 2 bases; J trimming: 3 bases; junction bases outside the gene matches: 5. In DNA, the CDR3 is TGTGCCAGCAGCTTAAGAGGGACTAGCAAAGAGACCCAGTACTTC. Translation gives CASSLRGTSKETQYF.

This clone has just one count. V and J are TRBV2 and TRBJ1-1, with D uncertain. Trimming stripped 7 bases from V and 1 base from J, with 4 bases between. Germline loops: CDR1 SNHLY, CDR2 FYNNEI. The CDR3 spans 11 residues. The chain's CDR3 is CASTGNTEAFF. CDR3 bases: TGTGCCAGCACCGGGAACACTGAAGCTTTCTTT.

The chain links TRBV6-2 or TRBV6-3 to TRBJ1-1; D call uncertain. CDR3 length: 14 residues. V was pared by 0 bases and J by 0 bases, with 5 bases between. The germline gives CDR1 MNHEY, CDR2 SVGEGT. The CDR3 reads CASSYSLVNTEAFF. The CDR3 DNA follows: TGTGCCAGCAGTTACTCGCTAGTGAACACTGAAGCTTTCTTT.

This clone was recorded once. The V and J genes are TRBV7-9 and TRBJ2-1, with TRBD2 as a possible D gene (5 bases). V gave up 4 bases and J gave up 0 bases, with 16 bases separating them. CDR3 size: 17 residues. CDR1 is SEHNR, CDR2 FQNEAQ, per germline (reference sequence). CDR3 sequence reads: CASSYRRRSFSYNEQFF. For the CDR3, the DNA is TGTGCCAGCAGCTATAGGAGGAGGTCCTTCTCCTACAATGAGCAGTTCTTC.

The rearrangement joins TRBV2 to TRBJ1-5; unclear D gene. The germline V and J ends were trimmed by 7 bases and 1 base, with 14 bases remaining between them. The CDR3 extends over 15 amino acids. Germline CDR1 reads SNHLY; CDR2 reads FYNNEI. The chain's CDR3 is CASTRLRGSNQPQHF. In nucleotides, the CDR3 is TGTGCCAGCACCCGACTACGAGGAAGCAATCAGCCCCAGCATTTT.